These 7 T cell receptor beta chains came from one sample sequenced in a study of Tregs in tolerant kidney transplant recipients (dated by TCRdb to the late 2010s). Receptor libraries were prepared by the immunoSEQ multiplex PCR assay. This immuneACCESS table, as held by TCRdb, lists in-frame sequences with V and J called but not all clones. Of the missing ones, under half trace to an unresolved V gene in checked studies; the others have no known cause. This sample has 84,000 or so clones in its table, and roughly 93% of those were observed once. The leading ten clones occupy around 1.6% of the sample. Related donors were used in the transplants with nonmyeloablative bone marrow transplantation, and mixed chimerism was transient in the human trials. The source material was CD4+ T cells from blood (PBMCs), sampled 12 months after the transplant. The receptors here all came from a human patient who received a combined kidney and bone marrow transplant. In patients who had a transplant, some T cells may come from the graft donor.

The V call is TRBV5-1, the J call TRBJ2-7; 12 bases are shared with TRBD1. Germline trimming cut 0 bases from V and 6 bases from J; bases unmatched to any gene: 10. CDR3 size: 17 residues. In germline, CDR1 is SGHRS, CDR2 YFSETQ. CDR3: CASSLGKGQGALIEQYF. CDR3 sequence (DNA): TGCGCCAGCAGCTTGGGGAAGGGACAGGGGGCACTCATCGAGCAGTACTTC.

J is TRBJ1-1 and V is TRBV20-1, with D unresolved. CDR1 DFQATT and CDR2 SNEGSKA come from the germline V gene (reference sequence). This CDR3 is built from 11 residues. Trimming shortened V by 5 bases and J by 6 bases, and 10 bases separated the two germline ends. The CDR3 reads CSAAGSAEAFF. The CDR3 DNA sequence: TGCAGTGCTGCCGGAAGCGCTGAAGCTTTCTTT.

J is TRBJ2-1 and V is TRBV7-2; unclear D gene. This CDR3 is built from 11 residues. The germline V and J ends were trimmed by 5 bases and 10 bases, with 9 bases remaining between them. Germline loops: CDR1 SGHTA, CDR2 FQGNSA. The CDR3, as DNA: TGTGCCAGCAGCACACACCAGGAGCAGTTCTTC. Amino acids: CASSTHQEQFF.

V is TRBV5-1 and J is TRBJ2-3; D not certain. Trimming pared 3 bases from V and 4 bases from J, leaving 6 bases between. Germline CDR1 SGHRS, CDR2 YFSETQ. The CDR3 runs 12 residues. The CDR3 sequence: CASSSRADTQYF. The CDR3 nucleotides are TGCGCCAGCAGCTCCCGCGCAGATACGCAGTATTTT.

The V gene is TRBV29-1, the J gene TRBJ2-1; weak D call: TRBD2 (6 bases). CDR1 is SQVTM, CDR2 ANQGSEA, per germline. With 6 bases removed from V and 6 bases from J, the gap between germline ends came to 12 bases. This CDR3 region has 12 residues. The CDR3: CSVREAVNEQFF. The CDR3 nucleotides read TGCAGCGTCAGGGAGGCGGTCAATGAGCAGTTCTTC.

This clone was seen only once. The gene calls are TRBV27 and TRBJ2-3; weak D call: TRBD2 (5 bases). Germline V gene data show CDR1 as MNHEY and CDR2 as SMNVEV (reference sequence). This CDR3 spans 20 amino acids. The V end was cut by 1 base, the J end by 0 bases, with 23 bases between. CDR3 loop: CASSLLPTLPAGTSTDTQYF. The CDR3 nucleotides read TGTGCCAGCAGTTTATTACCTACCCTACCGGCGGGTACTAGCACAGATACGCAGTATTTT.

The chain uses TRBV6-1 and TRBJ2-7; TRBD1 aligns across 7 bases. CDR3 size: 14 residues. Trimming at V came to 8 bases and at J to 0 bases, leaving 7 bases not matched to a gene. CDR1 is MNHNS, CDR2 SASEGT, per germline. The CDR3 spells CASSRQGDSYEQYF. The CDR3 bases are TGTGCCAGCTCCCGACAGGGCGACTCCTACGAGCAGTACTTC.